Each of the 24 T cell receptor beta chains below was sequenced from the same sample in a study of beta chain features in type 1 diabetes. Findings of the study overall: All four CD4+ subsets from Type 1 diabetes patients carried moderately but significantly shorter TCRB CDR3s.

Reverse transcribing all isolated RNA meant expressed TCRB transcripts were sequenced. Profiling relied on immunoSEQ multiplex PCR, and the TCRdb table lists in-frame clones only, not all of them. Of 50,000 or so clones listed, around 40% were seen once; the top ten hold more than 1.4%. No antigen has been assigned to these receptors. Sequencing was performed on Tregs from blood. These receptors came from a man aged 25-45 years with type 1 diabetes.

The genes are TRBV7-2 and TRBJ2-7; 7 bases map to TRBD2. The CDR3 covers 15 residues. V was clipped by 5 bases and J by 7 bases; unmatched bases: 14. The V gene's germline CDR1 is SGHTA and CDR2 FQGNSA. The CDR3 coding sequence is TGTGCCAGCAGCGCCCCGGCGGGGGAGCCGGGGGAGCAGTACTTC. Translated: CASSAPAGEPGEQYF.

This clone has more than one count but fewer than ten. Here the CDR3 DNA reads TGCGCCAGCAGCTTGAGGCTAGCGGGAAACGAGCAGTACTTC. It is translated as CASSLRLAGNEQYF. The chain has TRBV5-1 and TRBJ2-7; TRBD2 matches at 9 bases. CDR3 length equals 14 residues. The V gene's germline CDR1 is SGHRS and CDR2 YFSETQ. V lost 1 base, J lost 5 bases, and 4 bases stayed unmatched.

CDR3 sequence: CASSTLTGEKLFF. CDR3 coding DNA: TGTGCCAGCAGTACACTGACGGGAGAAAAACTGTTTTTT. The chain recombines TRBV6-5 with TRBJ1-4; D is unresolved. The CDR3 length is 13 residues. CDR1 is MNHEY and CDR2 is SVGAGI in the germline V gene. The V and J ends lost 5 bases and 8 bases respectively, with 12 bases between them.

The genes are TRBV5-4 and TRBJ2-5; TRBD2 agrees at 12 bases. Germline V lookup: CDR1 SGHNT, CDR2 YYREEE (reference sequence). V shed 3 bases and J 1 base; nucleotides not matched to a gene: 7. This CDR3 is built from 17 residues. The CDR3 bases are TGTGCCAGCAGCTCTGCCTCTAGCGGGAGGGCCCAAGAGACCCAGTACTTC. Amino acids: CASSSASSGRAQETQYF.

This clone came up many times. The chain recombines TRBV7-2 with TRBJ2-2; D may be TRBD1 (6 bases). V lost 7 bases, J lost 1 base, and 10 bases lay in between. The germline V gene has CDR1 SGHTA and CDR2 FQGNSA. The CDR3 sequence is 14 residues long. Here the CDR3 reads CASTRTENTGELFF. As DNA, the CDR3 is TGTGCCAGCACCCGGACAGAGAACACCGGGGAGCTGTTTTTT.

The chain couples TRBV14 to TRBJ2-2, with TRBD2 matching over 8 bases. Trimming at V came to 1 base and at J to 1 base, leaving 5 bases not matched to a gene. This CDR3 is built from 17 residues. Germline V gene data show CDR1 as SGHDN and CDR2 as FVKESK. CDR3: CASSQVRSGRNTGELFF. The CDR3 bases are TGTGCCAGCAGCCAAGTTCGGAGCGGGAGGAACACCGGGGAGCTGTTTTTT. Drawing the rest from reference TRBV14 and TRBJ2-2, the complete variable domain is EAGVTQFPSHSVIEKGQTVTLRCDPISGHDNLYWYRRVMGKEIKFLLHFVKESKQDESGMPNNRFLAERTGGTYSTLKVQPAELEDSGVYFCASSQVRSGRNTGELFFGEGSRLTVL.

The gene calls are TRBV15 and TRBJ2-3, with D perhaps TRBD2 (6 bases). The germline gives CDR1 LNHNV, CDR2 YYDKDF (reference sequence). V was cut by 1 base and J by 6 bases, with 17 bases left in between. The CDR3 length is 16 residues. CDR3 loop: CATSRARGAGGDTQYF. The CDR3 DNA reads as TGTGCCACCAGCAGAGCCCGGGGAGCGGGTGGTGATACGCAGTATTTT. The complete variable domain, with remaining parts taken from reference TRBV15 and TRBJ2-3, reads DAMVIQNPRYQVTQFGKPVTLSCSQTLNHNVMYWYQQKSSQAPKLLFHYYDKDFNNEADTPDNFQSRRPNTSFCFLDIRSPGLGDTAMYLCATSRARGAGGDTQYFGPGTRLTVL.

The rearrangement joins TRBV7-3 to TRBJ2-2, with D possibly matching TRBD2 (6 bases). The CDR3 extends over 16 amino acids. Germline-derived CDR1 and CDR2 are SGHTA and FQGTGA. Trimming cost V 1 base and J 5 bases, with 14 bases left between them. This CDR3 is CASSLNSGAGTGELFF. The DNA for the CDR3 is TGTGCCAGCAGCTTAAATTCCGGGGCGGGAACCGGGGAGCTGTTTTTT.

This clone was seen only a few times. V and J are TRBV28 and TRBJ1-4, with D unclear. CDR1 and CDR2 (germline): MDHEN, SYDVKM. Trimming cost V 5 bases and J 8 bases, with 12 bases left between them. The CDR3 runs to 13 residues. CDR3 DNA sequence: TGTGCCAGCAGTCTAGAGTCCGGCGAAAAACTGTTTTTT. Amino acid sequence: CASSLESGEKLFF.

This clone was seen a few times. The V call is TRBV11-2, the J call TRBJ2-2, with TRBD2 matching over 10 bases. Germline values: CDR1 SGHAT, CDR2 FQNNGV. This CDR3 comprises 15 residues. The trim removed 6 bases at V and 5 bases at J, leaving 6 bases unmatched. The CDR3 nucleotides read TGTGCCAGCAGTTCCGGGACTAGCGTTACCGGGGAGCTGTTTTTT. Protein sequence: CASSSGTSVTGELFF.

CDR3 amino acids: CASRGGRMSYEQYF. As DNA, the CDR3 is TGTGCCAGCCGGGGGGGAAGGATGTCCTACGAGCAGTACTTC. The V call is TRBV6-1, the J call TRBJ2-7, with 8 nucleotides matching TRBD2. Germline trimming cut 8 bases from V and 1 base from J; bases unmatched to any gene: 7. CDR1 is MNHNS, CDR2 SASEGT, per germline. This CDR3 spans 14 amino acids.

The rearrangement uses TRBV2 and TRBJ2-5, with D hard to call. The CDR3 is 14 residues long. V lost 5 bases to trimming and J lost 0 bases, with 10 bases between them. Germline V gene lookup returns CDR1 SNHLY and CDR2 FYNNEI. The CDR3 loop reads CASSQHTYQETQYF. CDR3 DNA sequence: TGTGCCAGCAGTCAACACACGTACCAAGAGACCCAGTACTTC.

The CDR3 here is CASSLVPGMNTEAFF. In nucleotides, the CDR3 is TGTGCCAGCAGCTTAGTTCCGGGGATGAACACTGAAGCTTTCTTT. The genes are TRBV7-6 and TRBJ1-1; D unclear. Germline V gives CDR1 SGHVS, CDR2 FNYEAQ. V lost 1 base to trimming and J lost 0 bases, with 9 bases between them. CDR3 length: 15 residues.

This clone was seen more than once but under ten times. V and J are TRBV5-6 and TRBJ2-3; D not resolved. Germline V gene sequence: CDR1 SGHDT, CDR2 YYEEEE. The CDR3 is 15 amino acids. Trimming cost V 0 bases and J 0 bases, with 8 bases left between them. The CDR3 DNA sequence: TGTGCCAGCAGCTTGGTTACAGAAAGCACAGATACGCAGTATTTT. Protein sequence: CASSLVTESTDTQYF.

The CDR3 here is CASSPDRPGNQPQHF. CDR3 DNA sequence: TGTGCCAGCAGTCCCGACAGGCCCGGGAATCAGCCCCAGCATTTT. This chain connects TRBV2 to TRBJ1-5; D possibly corresponds to TRBD1 (6 bases). Germline V CDR1 and CDR2: SNHLY, FYNNEI. V was clipped by 5 bases and J by 4 bases, with 15 bases between them. The CDR3 length is 15 residues.

This clone has only a few counts. The rearrangement joins TRBV4-3 to TRBJ2-2; TRBD1 agrees at 9 bases. The CDR3 contains 19 residues. Germline V gene lookup returns CDR1 LGHNA and CDR2 YSLEER. V was clipped by 4 bases and J by 2 bases; unmatched bases: 14. This chain's CDR3 is CASSREAPGQGTNTGELFF. CDR3 DNA: TGCGCCAGCAGCCGAGAAGCTCCGGGACAGGGAACTAACACCGGGGAGCTGTTTTTT.

The chain recombines TRBV28 with TRBJ1-3; D is unclear. V was trimmed by 7 bases and J by 0 bases, leaving 7 bases between them. The CDR3 has 13 residues. Germline assignment: CDR1 MDHEN and CDR2 SYDVKM. The CDR3 loop is CASIFNSGNTIYF. In DNA, the CDR3 is TGTGCCAGCATTTTTAACTCTGGAAACACCATATATTTT.

This chain uses TRBV27 with TRBJ1-1; 9 bases line up with TRBD1. There are 15 residues in the CDR3. The V segment lost 3 bases and the J segment 5 bases; nucleotides outside the gene matches: 7. CDR1 and CDR2 from the germline V gene are MNHEY and SMNVEV (reference sequence). This CDR3 is CASSFRTGVGTEAFF. Here the CDR3 DNA reads TGTGCCAGCAGTTTTCGGACAGGGGTGGGGACTGAAGCTTTCTTT.

V gene TRBV30 combines with J gene TRBJ2-7, with D possibly being TRBD2 (5 bases). In germline, CDR1 is GTSNPN, CDR2 SVGIG (reference sequence). CDR3 length: 13 amino acids. Trimming cost V 4 bases and J 3 bases, with 13 bases left between them. The CDR3 region is CAWKIPEGYEQYF. DNA for the CDR3: TGTGCCTGGAAGATCCCAGAGGGCTACGAGCAGTACTTC.

This chain uses TRBV18 with TRBJ2-5; 9 positions match TRBD2. Per the germline V gene, CDR1 is KGHSH and CDR2 is LQKENI. V dropped 2 bases and J dropped 0; count of bases not matched to a gene: 1. The CDR3 loop spans 15 amino acids. CDR3 protein: CASSPGLAYQETQYF. CDR3 DNA sequence: TGTGCCAGCTCACCAGGACTAGCGTACCAAGAGACCCAGTACTTC.

The genes are TRBV28 and TRBJ2-7; 12 bases align to TRBD2. Per the germline V gene, CDR1 is MDHEN and CDR2 is SYDVKM. Trimming at V came to 6 bases and at J to 7 bases, leaving 19 bases not matched to a gene. There are 18 residues in the CDR3. CDR3 region: CASRPSGTSGPKGSEQYF. In DNA, the CDR3 is TGTGCCAGCAGACCATCCGGGACTAGCGGGCCCAAAGGGTCTGAGCAGTACTTC.

The chain combines TRBV29-1 with TRBJ1-2, with TRBD1 identical over 8 bases. Germline V lookup: CDR1 SQVTM, CDR2 ANQGSEA. CDR3 length: 14 residues. The trim removed 4 bases at V and 3 bases at J, leaving 7 bases unmatched. The CDR3: CSVGESGGDYGYTF. CDR3 in DNA: TGCAGCGTTGGCGAATCAGGGGGCGACTATGGCTACACCTTC.

The chain combines TRBV7-3 with TRBJ2-5; D is perhaps TRBD1 (6 bases). V lost 5 bases and J lost 4, with 11 bases in between. This CDR3 comprises 13 residues. Germline-derived CDR1 and CDR2 are SGHTA and FQGTGA. The CDR3: CASSLSQGETQYF. The CDR3 DNA follows: TGTGCCAGCAGCCTATCACAGGGAGAGACCCAGTACTTC.

This sequence joins TRBV5-1 and TRBJ2-5; D might be TRBD2 (5 bases). This CDR3 is built from 13 residues. Germline V gene data show CDR1 as SGHRS and CDR2 as YFSETQ. Trimming left V 4 bases short and J 4 bases short, with 11 bases between. Written as DNA, the CDR3 is TGCGCCAGCAGCGGGCTAGCTGGAGAGACCCAGTACTTC. Its protein is CASSGLAGETQYF.